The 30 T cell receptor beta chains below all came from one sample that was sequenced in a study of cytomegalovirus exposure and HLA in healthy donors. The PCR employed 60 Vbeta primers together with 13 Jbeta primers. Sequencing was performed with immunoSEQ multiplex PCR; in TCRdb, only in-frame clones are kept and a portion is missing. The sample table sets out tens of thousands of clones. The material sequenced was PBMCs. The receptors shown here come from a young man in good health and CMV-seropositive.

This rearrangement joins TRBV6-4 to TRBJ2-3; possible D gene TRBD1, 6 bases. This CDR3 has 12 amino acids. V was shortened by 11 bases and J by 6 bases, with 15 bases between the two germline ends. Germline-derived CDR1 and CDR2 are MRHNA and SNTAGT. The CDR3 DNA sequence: TGTGCCGGGACAACCCAAAGGGATACGCAGTATTTT. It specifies CAGTTQRDTQYF.

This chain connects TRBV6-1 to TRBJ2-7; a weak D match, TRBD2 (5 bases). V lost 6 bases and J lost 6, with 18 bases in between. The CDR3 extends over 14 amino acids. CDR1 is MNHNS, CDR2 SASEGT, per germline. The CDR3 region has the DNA TGTGCCAGCAGACTTTTGGGAGCTGCATCCGAGCAGTACTTC. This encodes CASRLLGAASEQYF.

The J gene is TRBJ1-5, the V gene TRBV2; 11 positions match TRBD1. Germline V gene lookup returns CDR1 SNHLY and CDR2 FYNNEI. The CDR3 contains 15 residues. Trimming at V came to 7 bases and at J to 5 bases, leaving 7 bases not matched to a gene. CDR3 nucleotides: TGTGCCAGCAAATCCGGGACAGGGGGGGATCAGCCCCAGCATTTT. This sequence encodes CASKSGTGGDQPQHF.

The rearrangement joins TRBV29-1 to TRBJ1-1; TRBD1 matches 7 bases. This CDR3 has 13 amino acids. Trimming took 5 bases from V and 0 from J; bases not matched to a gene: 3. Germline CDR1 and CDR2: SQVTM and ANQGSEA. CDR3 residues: CSVLDRVNTEAFF. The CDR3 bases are TGCAGCGTTTTAGACAGGGTGAACACTGAAGCTTTCTTT.

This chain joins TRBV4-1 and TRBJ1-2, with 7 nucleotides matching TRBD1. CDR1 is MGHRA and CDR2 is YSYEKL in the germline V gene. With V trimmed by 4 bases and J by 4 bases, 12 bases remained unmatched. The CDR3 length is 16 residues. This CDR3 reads CASSPSSGAGGYGYTF. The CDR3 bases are TGCGCCAGCAGCCCATCATCAGGGGCAGGGGGCTATGGCTACACCTTC.

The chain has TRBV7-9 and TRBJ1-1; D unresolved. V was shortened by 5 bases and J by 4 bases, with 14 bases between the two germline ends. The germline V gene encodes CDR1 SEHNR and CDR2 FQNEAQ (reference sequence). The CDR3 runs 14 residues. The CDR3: CASSPVGGGTEAFF. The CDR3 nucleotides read TGTGCCAGCAGCCCAGTCGGAGGTGGCACTGAAGCTTTCTTT.

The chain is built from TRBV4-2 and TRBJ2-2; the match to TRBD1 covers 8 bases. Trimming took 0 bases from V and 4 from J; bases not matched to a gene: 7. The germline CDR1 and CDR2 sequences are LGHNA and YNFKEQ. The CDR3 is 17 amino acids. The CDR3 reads CASSQDPGQAITGELFF. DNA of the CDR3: TGTGCCAGCAGCCAAGACCCGGGACAGGCCATCACCGGGGAGCTGTTTTTT.

The CDR3 region has the DNA TGTGCCAGCAGCGTAGGTGGGTGGGCTAGCGGCACAGATACGCAGTATTTT. Its translation is CASSVGGWASGTDTQYF. This rearrangement joins TRBV9 to TRBJ2-3; D is perhaps TRBD2 (6 bases). CDR3 length equals 17 residues. CDR1 is SGDLS, CDR2 YYNGEE, per germline. Trimming pared 0 bases from V and 1 base from J, leaving 15 bases between.

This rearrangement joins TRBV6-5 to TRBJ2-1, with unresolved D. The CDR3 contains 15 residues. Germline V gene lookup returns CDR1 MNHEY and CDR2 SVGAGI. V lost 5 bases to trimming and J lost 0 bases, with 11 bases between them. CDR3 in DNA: TGTGCCAGCAGTCCGACACCCGGCTCCTACAATGAGCAGTTCTTC. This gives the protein CASSPTPGSYNEQFF.

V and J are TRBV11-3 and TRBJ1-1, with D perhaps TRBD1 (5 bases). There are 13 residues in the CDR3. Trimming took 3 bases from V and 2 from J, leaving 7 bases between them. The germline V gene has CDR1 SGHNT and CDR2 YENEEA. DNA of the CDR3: TGTGCCAGCAGCTTTACAGGAAACACTGAAGCTTTCTTT. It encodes CASSFTGNTEAFF. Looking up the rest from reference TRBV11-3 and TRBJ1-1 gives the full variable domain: EAGVVQSPRYKIIEKKQPVAFWCNPISGHNTLYWYLQNLGQGPELLIRYENEEAVDDSQLPKDRFSAERLKGVDSTLKIQPAELGDSAVYLCASSFTGNTEAFFGQGTRLTVV.

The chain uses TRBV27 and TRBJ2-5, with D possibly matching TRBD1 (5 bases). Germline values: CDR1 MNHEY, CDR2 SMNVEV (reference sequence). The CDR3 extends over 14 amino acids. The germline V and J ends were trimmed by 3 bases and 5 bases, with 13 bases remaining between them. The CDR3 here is CASSFDARAETQYF. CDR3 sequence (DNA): TGTGCCAGCAGTTTTGATGCCAGGGCGGAGACCCAGTACTTC.

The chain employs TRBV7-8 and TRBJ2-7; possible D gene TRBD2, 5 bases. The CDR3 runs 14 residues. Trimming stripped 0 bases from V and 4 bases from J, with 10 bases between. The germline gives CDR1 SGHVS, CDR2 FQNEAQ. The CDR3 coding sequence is TGTGCCAGCAGCTTAGCCGGGGTTGCGTACGAGCAGTACTTC. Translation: CASSLAGVAYEQYF.

Written as DNA, the CDR3 is TGTGCCAGCACCAAAAGCGGGAGCCACAATGAGCAGTTCTTC. Amino acid sequence: CASTKSGSHNEQFF. The V gene is TRBV6-5, the J gene TRBJ2-1; 8 bases align to TRBD2. The ends lost 7 bases at V and 5 bases at J; junction bases unmatched: 7. Germline CDR1 and CDR2: MNHEY and SVGAGI. The CDR3 is 14 residues long.

The CDR3 nucleotides read TGCGCCAGCAGCTTGGCAGCGACAGGCAATGAGCAGTTCTTC. Its protein is CASSLAATGNEQFF. The V and J genes are TRBV5-1 and TRBJ2-1; a weak D match, TRBD1 (6 bases). Trimming took off 0 bases at V and 6 bases at J, with 10 bases between the two ends. Germline V gene data show CDR1 as SGHRS and CDR2 as YFSETQ. The CDR3 runs 14 residues.

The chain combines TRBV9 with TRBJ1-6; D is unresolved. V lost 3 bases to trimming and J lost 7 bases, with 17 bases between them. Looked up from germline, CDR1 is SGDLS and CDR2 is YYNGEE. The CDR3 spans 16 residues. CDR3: CASSDRLGLRNSPLHF. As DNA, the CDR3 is TGTGCCAGCAGCGATCGCCTAGGACTGAGAAATTCACCCCTCCACTTT.

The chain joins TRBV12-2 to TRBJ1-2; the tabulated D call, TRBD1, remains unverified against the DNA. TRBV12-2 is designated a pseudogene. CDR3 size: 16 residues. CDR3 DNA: TGTGCAAGTCGCTTAGCGTCAAGGGGCGCGGTATATGGCTACACCTTC. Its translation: CASRLASRGAVYGYTF.

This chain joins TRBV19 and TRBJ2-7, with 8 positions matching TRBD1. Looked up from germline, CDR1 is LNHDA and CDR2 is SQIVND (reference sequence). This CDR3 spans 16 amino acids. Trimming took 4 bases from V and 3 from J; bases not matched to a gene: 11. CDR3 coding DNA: TGTGCCAGTAGTACCTCCGGGACAGGAATCCTCTACGAGCAGTACTTC. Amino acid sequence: CASSTSGTGILYEQYF.

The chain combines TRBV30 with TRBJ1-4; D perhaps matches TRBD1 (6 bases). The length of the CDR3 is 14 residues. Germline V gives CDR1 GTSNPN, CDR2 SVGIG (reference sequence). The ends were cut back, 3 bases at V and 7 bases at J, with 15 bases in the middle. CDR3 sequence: CAWSGQTTLEKLFF. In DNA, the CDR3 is TGTGCCTGGAGCGGACAGACAACTCTTGAAAAACTGTTTTTT.

The CDR3 reads CASSYDRGSYNEQFF. The CDR3 DNA reads as TGTGCCAGCAGCTACGACAGGGGGTCCTACAATGAGCAGTTCTTC. J is TRBJ2-1 and V is TRBV11-2; 9 bases match TRBD1. In germline, CDR1 is SGHAT, CDR2 FQNNGV. CDR3 size: 15 residues. V trimming: 4 bases; J trimming: 1 base; junction bases outside the gene matches: 2.

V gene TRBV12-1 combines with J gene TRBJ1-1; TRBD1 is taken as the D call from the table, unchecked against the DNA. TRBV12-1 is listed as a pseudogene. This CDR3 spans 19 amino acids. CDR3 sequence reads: CASSHPGHRKEEWFPEAFF. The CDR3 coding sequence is TGTGCCAGCAGCCACCCGGGACACCGGAAGGAGGAATGGTTCCCTGAAGCTTTCTTT.

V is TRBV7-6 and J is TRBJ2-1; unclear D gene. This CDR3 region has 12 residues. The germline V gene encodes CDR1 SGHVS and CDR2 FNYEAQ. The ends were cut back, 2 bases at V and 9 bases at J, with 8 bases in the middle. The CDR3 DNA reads TGTGCCAGCAGCTTATCCCTAGGTGAGCAGTTCTTC. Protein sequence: CASSLSLGEQFF.

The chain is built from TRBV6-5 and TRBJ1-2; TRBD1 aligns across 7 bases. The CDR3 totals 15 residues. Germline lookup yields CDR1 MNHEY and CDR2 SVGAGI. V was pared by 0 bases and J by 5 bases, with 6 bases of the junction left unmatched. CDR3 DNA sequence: TGTGCCAGCAGTTACTCGAGAACAGGGGTTTATGGCTACACCTTC. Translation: CASSYSRTGVYGYTF.

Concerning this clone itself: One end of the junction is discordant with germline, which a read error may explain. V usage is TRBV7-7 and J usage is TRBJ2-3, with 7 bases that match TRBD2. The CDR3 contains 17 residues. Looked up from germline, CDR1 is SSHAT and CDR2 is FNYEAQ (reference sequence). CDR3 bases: TGTGCTAGCAGCTTAGAAAGTTGTCGGGGGGGCACAGATACGCAGTATTTT. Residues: CASSLESCRGGTDTQYF.

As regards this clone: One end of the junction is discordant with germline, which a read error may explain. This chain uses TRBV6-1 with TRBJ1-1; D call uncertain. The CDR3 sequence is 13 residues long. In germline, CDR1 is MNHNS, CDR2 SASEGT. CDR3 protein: CASRGSMNTEDFF. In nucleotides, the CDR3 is TGTGCCAGCAGGGGCAGCATGAACACTGAAGATTTCTTT.

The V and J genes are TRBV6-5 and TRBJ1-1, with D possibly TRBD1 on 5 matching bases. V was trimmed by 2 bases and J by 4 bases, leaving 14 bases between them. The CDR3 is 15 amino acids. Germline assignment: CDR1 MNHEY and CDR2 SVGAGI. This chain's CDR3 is CASSYGGGDGTEAFF. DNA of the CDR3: TGTGCCAGCAGTTACGGGGGAGGCGACGGCACTGAAGCTTTCTTT.

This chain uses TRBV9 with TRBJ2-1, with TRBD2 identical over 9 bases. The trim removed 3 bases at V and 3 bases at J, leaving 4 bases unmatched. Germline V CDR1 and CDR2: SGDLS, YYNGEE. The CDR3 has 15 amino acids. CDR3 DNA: TGTGCCAGCAGCGAATTAGCGGGGGACTACAATGAGCAGTTCTTC. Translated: CASSELAGDYNEQFF.

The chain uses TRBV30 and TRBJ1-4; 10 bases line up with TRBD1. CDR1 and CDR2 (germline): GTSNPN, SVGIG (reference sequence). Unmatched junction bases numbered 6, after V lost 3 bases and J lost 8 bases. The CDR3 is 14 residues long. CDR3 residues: CAWRWGTGDEKLFF. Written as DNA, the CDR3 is TGTGCCTGGAGGTGGGGGACAGGGGACGAAAAACTGTTTTTT.

The CDR3 region has the DNA TGTGCCAGCAGTGAAAGGGCGAGGGGGGGCGGGGAGCTGTTTTTT. This gives the protein CASSERARGGGELFF. V usage is TRBV2 and J usage is TRBJ2-2, with D perhaps TRBD2 (7 bases). Germline lookup yields CDR1 SNHLY and CDR2 FYNNEI. The CDR3 has 15 residues. V was clipped by 2 bases and J by 7 bases, with 14 bases between them. The full variable domain, completed using reference TRBV2 and TRBJ2-2, is EPEVTQTPSHQVTQMGQEVILRCVPISNHLYFYWYRQILGQKVEFLVSFYNNEISEKSEIFDDQFSVERPDGSNFTLKIRSTKLEDSAMYFCASSERARGGGELFFGEGSRLTVL.

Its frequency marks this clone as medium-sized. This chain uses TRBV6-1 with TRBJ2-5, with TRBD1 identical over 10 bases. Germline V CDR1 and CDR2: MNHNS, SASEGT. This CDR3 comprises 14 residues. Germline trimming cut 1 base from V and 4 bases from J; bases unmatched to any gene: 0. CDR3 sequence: CASSEGQGAETQYF. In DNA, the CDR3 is TGTGCCAGCAGTGAAGGACAGGGGGCAGAGACCCAGTACTTC.

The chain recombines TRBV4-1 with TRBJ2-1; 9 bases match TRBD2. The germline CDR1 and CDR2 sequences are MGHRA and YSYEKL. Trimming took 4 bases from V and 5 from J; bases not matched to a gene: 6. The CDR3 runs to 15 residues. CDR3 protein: CASSPREGRNNEQFF. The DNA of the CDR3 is TGCGCCAGCAGCCCGCGGGAGGGCCGGAACAATGAGCAGTTCTTC.